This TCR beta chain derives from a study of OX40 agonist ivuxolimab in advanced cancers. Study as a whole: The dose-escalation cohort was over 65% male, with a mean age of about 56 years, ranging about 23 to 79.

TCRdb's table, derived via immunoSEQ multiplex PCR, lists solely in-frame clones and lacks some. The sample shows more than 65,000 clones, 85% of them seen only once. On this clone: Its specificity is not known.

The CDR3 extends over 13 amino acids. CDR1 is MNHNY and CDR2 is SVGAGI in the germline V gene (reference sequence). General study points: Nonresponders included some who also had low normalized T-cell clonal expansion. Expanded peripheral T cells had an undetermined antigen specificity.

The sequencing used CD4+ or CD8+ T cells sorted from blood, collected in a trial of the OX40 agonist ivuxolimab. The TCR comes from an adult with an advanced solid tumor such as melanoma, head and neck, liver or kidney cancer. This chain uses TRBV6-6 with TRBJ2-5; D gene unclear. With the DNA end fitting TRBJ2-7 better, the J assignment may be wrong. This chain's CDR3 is CASAYLEFYEQYF. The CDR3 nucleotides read TGTGCCAGCGCTTACCTAGAGTTCTACGAGCAGTACTTC.